This T cell receptor beta chain was found in a study of blood T cell repertoires in COVID-19. Study-wide background: Spain, Italy and the United States supplied samples that represented acute and convalescent COVID-19.

Clones were read by immunoSEQ multiplex PCR, and TCRdb kept only the in-frame ones, dropping some. Among roughly 80,000 clones listed, roughly nine tenths were seen once. Sequenced: peripheral blood. The receptor comes from a woman aged 80 or over with active or convalescent COVID-19.

Here the CDR3 reads CASSPRRTGWTEAFF. The CDR3 DNA is TGTGCCAGCAGCCCCCGGCGGACAGGGTGGACTGAAGCTTTCTTT. The chain recombines TRBV7-2 with TRBJ1-1, with 8 bases aligning to TRBD1. J gave up 5 bases and V 5 bases, and 10 bases lay outside the gene matches. The CDR3 consists of 15 residues. In germline, CDR1 is SGHTA, CDR2 FQGNSA. The variable domain in full, completed from reference TRBV7-2 and TRBJ1-1, reads GAGVSQSPSNKVTEKGKDVELRCDPISGHTALYWYRQSLGQGLEFLIYFQGNSAPDKSGLPSDRFSAERTGGSVSTLTIQRTQQEDSAVYLCASSPRRTGWTEAFFGQGTRLTVV.